The text below deals with one T cell receptor (beta chain). The data were taken from a study of blood T cell repertoires in COVID-19. About the study: COVID-19 samples, acute and convalescent, were from the United States, Italy and Spain. The cDNA or gDNA used as material had been derived from T cells, B-cell-depleted T cells, or PBMCs.

The germline gives CDR1 SGHAT, CDR2 FQNNGV. The CDR3 has 15 amino acids. The V gene lost 3 bases and the J gene lost 7 bases, with 19 bases spanning the gap. Per the original data handling: It was from reference gene primer amplification that nucleated cell counts were estimated. The protocol was immunoSEQ multiplex PCR, while the TCRdb copy is restricted to in-frame clones and leaves out a portion. The V and J calls and clone size were taken over from that table, and D and trimming were inferred from the DNA. The repertoire holds about 190,000 clones, with about 86% as singletons. The TCR originated in a man aged 25-40 years with active or convalescent COVID-19. The sample was peripheral blood. The rearrangement joins TRBV11-2 to TRBJ2-7; D is unresolved. In DNA, the CDR3 is TGTGCCAGCAGCTTGTCGCATCGCCCGCCTAAGGAGCAGTACTTC. It yields the protein CASSLSHRPPKEQYF.